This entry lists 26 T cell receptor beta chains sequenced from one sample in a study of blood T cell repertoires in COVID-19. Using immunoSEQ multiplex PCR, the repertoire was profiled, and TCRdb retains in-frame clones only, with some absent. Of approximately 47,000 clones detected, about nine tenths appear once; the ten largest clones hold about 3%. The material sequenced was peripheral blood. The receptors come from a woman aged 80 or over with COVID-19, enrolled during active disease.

In DNA, the CDR3 is TGTGCCAGCAGCCTAGACCCGGACAGCCGAGAAGCTTTCTTT. Translated: CASSLDPDSREAFF. The chain recombines TRBV7-3 with TRBJ1-1; D possibly corresponds to TRBD1 (6 bases). CDR1 SGHTA and CDR2 FQGTGA come from the germline V gene. This CDR3 has 14 amino acids. V lost 5 bases and J lost 8, with 18 bases in between. Complete variable domain (other parts from reference TRBV7-3 and TRBJ1-1): GAGVSQTPSNKVTEKGKYVELRCDPISGHTALYWYRQSLGQGPEFLIYFQGTGAADDSGLPNDRFFAVRPEGSVSTLKIQRTERGDSAVYLCASSLDPDSREAFFGQGTRLTVV.

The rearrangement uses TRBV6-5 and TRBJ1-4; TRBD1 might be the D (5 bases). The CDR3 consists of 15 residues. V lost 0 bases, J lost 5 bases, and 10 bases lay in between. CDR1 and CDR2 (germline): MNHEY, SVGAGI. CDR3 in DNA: TGTGCCAGCAGTTACTCCCACTGGGGCAATGAAAAACTGTTTTTT. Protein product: CASSYSHWGNEKLFF.

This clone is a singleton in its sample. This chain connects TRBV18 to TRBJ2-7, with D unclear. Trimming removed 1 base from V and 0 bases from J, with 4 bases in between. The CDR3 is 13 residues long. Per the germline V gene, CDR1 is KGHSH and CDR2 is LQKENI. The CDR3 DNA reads TGTGCCAGCTCACCACTAGCCTCCTACGAGCAGTACTTC. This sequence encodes CASSPLASYEQYF.

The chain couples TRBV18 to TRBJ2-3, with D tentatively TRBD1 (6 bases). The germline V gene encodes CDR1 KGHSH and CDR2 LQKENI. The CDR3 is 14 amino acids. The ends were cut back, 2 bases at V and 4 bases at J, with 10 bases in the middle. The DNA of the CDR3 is TGTGCCAGCTCACCATGGACAGAAGCAGATACGCAGTATTTT. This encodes CASSPWTEADTQYF.

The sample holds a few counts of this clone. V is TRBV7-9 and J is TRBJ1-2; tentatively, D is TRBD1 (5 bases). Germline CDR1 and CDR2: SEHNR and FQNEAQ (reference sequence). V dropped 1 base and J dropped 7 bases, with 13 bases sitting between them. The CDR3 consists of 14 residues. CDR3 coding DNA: TGTGCCAGCAGCTTAGTCGGGCAGGGAAGTGGCTACACCTTC. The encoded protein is CASSLVGQGSGYTF.

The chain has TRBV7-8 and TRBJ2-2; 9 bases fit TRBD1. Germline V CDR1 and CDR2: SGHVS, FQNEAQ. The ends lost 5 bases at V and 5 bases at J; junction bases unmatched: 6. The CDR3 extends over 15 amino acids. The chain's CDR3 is CASSTTGTGTGELFF. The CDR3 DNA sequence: TGTGCCAGCAGCACGACCGGGACAGGGACCGGGGAGCTGTTTTTT.

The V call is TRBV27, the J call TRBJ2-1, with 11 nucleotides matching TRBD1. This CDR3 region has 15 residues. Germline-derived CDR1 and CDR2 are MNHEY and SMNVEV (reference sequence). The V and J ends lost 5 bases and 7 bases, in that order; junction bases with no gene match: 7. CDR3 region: CASSTSRDRGNEQFF. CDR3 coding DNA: TGTGCCAGCAGTACATCACGGGACAGGGGGAATGAGCAGTTCTTC.

The CDR3 sequence: CASSVPRDRAQNTIYF. Written as DNA, the CDR3 is TGTGCCAGCAGTGTCCCTAGGGACAGGGCCCAAAACACCATATATTTT. V gene TRBV2 combines with J gene TRBJ1-3, with 9 bases fitting TRBD1. CDR1 SNHLY and CDR2 FYNNEI come from the germline V gene. The CDR3 sequence is 16 residues long. The trim removed 4 bases at V and 6 bases at J, leaving 10 bases unmatched.

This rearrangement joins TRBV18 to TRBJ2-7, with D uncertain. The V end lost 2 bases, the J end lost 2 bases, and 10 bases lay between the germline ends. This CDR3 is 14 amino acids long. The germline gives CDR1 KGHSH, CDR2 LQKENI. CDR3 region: CASSPTRQTYEQYF. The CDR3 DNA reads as TGTGCCAGCTCACCAACACGTCAGACCTACGAGCAGTACTTC.

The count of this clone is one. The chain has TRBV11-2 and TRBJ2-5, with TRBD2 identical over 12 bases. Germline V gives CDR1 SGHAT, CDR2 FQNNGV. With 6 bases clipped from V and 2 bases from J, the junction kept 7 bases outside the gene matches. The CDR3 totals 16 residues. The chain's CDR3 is CASRLRLAGDQETQYF. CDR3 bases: TGTGCCAGCAGGCTACGACTAGCGGGGGATCAAGAGACCCAGTACTTC.

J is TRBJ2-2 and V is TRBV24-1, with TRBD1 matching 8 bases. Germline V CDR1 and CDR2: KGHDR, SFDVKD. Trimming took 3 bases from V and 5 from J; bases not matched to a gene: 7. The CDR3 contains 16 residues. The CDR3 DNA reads TGTGCCACCAGTGATGCTAGGACAGGGCATACCGGGGAGCTGTTTTTT. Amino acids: CATSDARTGHTGELFF.

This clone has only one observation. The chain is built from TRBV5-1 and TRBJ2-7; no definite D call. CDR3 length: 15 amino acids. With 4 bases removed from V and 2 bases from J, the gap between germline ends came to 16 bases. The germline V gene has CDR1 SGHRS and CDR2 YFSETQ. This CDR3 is CASSPGPREPYEQYF. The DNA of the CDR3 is TGCGCCAGCAGCCCTGGGCCAAGAGAGCCCTACGAGCAGTACTTC.

CDR3 DNA: TGTGCCAGCAGCTTCTTTTCGGGAGACCGCGAGCAGTACTTC. Encoded protein: CASSFFSGDREQYF. The chain couples TRBV7-2 to TRBJ2-7; a possible D gene is TRBD2 (6 bases). Germline loops: CDR1 SGHTA, CDR2 FQGNSA. V lost 3 bases and J lost 6, with 15 bases in between. This CDR3 contains 14 residues.

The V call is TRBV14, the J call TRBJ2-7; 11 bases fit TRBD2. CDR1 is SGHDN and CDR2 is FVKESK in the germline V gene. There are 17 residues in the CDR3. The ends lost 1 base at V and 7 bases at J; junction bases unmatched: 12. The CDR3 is CASSQGSKGLAVWEQYF. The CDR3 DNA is TGTGCCAGCAGCCAAGGGTCCAAGGGACTAGCGGTCTGGGAGCAGTACTTC.

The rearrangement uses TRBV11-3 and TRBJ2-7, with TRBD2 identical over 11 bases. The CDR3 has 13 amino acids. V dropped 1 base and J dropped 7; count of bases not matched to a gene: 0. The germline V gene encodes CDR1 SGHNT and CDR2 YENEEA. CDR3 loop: CASSLGLAGEQYF. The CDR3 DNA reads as TGTGCCAGCAGCTTAGGACTAGCGGGAGAGCAGTACTTC.

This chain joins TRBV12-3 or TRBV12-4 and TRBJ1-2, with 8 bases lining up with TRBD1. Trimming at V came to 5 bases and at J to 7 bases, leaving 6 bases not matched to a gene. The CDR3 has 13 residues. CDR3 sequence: CASSVDRDRGYTF. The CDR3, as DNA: TGTGCCAGCAGTGTGGACAGGGACCGTGGCTACACCTTC.

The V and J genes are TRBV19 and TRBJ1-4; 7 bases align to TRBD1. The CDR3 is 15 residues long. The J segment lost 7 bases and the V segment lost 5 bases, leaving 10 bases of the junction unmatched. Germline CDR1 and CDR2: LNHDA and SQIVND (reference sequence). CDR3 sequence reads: CASSARQGQFEKLFF. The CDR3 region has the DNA TGTGCCAGTAGTGCCCGACAGGGCCAGTTTGAAAAACTGTTTTTT.

Here the CDR3 reads CASGLATGRETQYF. The CDR3 coding sequence is TGTGCTAGTGGTTTAGCTACAGGACGGGAGACCCAGTACTTC. The J gene is TRBJ2-5, the V gene TRBV12-5; maybe TRBD1 (5 bases). Between the trimmed V and J ends, which lost 3 bases and 5 bases, there was a span of 13 bases. CDR1 and CDR2 from the germline V gene are LGHNT and FRNRAP. This CDR3 has 14 residues.

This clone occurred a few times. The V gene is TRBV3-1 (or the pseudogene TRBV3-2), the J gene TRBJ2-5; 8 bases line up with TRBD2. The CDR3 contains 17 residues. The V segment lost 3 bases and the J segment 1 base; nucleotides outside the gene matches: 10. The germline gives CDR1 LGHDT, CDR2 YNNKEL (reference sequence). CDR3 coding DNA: TGTGCCAGCAGCCATAGTCCAATCCGGGGGGGCCAAGAGACCCAGTACTTC. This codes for CASSHSPIRGGQETQYF.

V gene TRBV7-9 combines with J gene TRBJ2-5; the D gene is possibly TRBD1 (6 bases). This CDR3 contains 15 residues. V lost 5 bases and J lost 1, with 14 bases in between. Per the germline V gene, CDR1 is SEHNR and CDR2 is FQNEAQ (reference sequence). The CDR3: CASSRSRTVQETQYF. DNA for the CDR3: TGTGCCAGCAGCCGCTCCCGGACAGTCCAAGAGACCCAGTACTTC.

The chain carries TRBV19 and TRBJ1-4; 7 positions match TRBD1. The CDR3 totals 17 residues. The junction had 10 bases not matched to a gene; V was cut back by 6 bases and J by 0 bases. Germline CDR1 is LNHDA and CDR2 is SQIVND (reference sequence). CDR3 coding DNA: TGTGCCAGTAGCTGGGGGAACAGGGGAGCAACTAATGAAAAACTGTTTTTT. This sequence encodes CASSWGNRGATNEKLFF.

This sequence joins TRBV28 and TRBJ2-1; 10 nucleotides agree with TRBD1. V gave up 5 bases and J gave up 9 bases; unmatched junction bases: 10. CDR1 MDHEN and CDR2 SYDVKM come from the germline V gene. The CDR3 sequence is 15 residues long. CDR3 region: CASSDDRGRSGEQFF. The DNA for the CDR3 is TGTGCCAGCAGTGATGACAGGGGGCGTAGTGGTGAGCAGTTCTTC.

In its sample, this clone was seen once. CDR3 region: CASSLLGGQGGYTF. DNA for the CDR3: TGTGCCAGCAGTTTACTAGGTGGGCAGGGGGGCTACACCTTC. The chain combines TRBV28 with TRBJ1-2; perhaps TRBD1 as D (6 bases). Germline V gene data show CDR1 as MDHEN and CDR2 as SYDVKM. Trimming shortened V by 2 bases and J by 8 bases, and 15 bases separated the two germline ends. This CDR3 spans 14 amino acids.

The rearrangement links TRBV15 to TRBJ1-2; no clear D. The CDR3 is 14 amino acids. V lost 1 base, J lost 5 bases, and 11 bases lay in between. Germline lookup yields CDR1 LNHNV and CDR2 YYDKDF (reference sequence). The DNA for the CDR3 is TGTGCCACCAGCAGAGGGGGTTCGGGATATGGCTACACCTTC. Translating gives CATSRGGSGYGYTF.

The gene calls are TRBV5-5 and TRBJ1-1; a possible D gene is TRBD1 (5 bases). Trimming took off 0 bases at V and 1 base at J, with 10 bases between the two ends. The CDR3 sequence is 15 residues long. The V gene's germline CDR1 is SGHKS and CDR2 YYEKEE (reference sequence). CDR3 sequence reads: CASSLVRTRNTEAFF. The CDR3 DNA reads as TGTGCCAGCAGCTTGGTCCGGACAAGGAACACTGAAGCTTTCTTT.

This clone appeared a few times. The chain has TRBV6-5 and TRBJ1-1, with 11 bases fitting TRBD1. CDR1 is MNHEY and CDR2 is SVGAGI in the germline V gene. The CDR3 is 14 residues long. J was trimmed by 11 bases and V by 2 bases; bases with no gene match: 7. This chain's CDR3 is CASSYTGQGAYAFF. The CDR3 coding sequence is TGTGCCAGCAGTTACACCGGACAGGGGGCATACGCTTTCTTT.